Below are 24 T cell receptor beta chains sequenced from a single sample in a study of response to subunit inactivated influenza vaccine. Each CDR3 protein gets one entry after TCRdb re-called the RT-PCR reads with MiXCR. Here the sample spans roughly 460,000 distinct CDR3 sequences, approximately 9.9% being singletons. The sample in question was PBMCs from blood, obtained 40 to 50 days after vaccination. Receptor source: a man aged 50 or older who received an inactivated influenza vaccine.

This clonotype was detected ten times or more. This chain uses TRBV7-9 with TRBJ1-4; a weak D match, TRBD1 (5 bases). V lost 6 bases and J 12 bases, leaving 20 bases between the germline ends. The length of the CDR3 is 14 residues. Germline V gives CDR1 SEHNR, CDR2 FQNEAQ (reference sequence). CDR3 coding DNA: TGTGCCAGCAGGCCTTCAGTGGGGGGACGAGAACTGTTTTTT. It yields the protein CASRPSVGGRELFF.

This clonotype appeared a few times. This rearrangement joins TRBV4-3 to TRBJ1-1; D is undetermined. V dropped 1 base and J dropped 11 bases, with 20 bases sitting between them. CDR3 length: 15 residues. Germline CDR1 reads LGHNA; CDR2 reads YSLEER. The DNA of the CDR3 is TGCGCCAGCAGCCAAGTGGCACCCCCGGCCGCCGAGGCTTTCTTT. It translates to CASSQVAPPAAEAFF.

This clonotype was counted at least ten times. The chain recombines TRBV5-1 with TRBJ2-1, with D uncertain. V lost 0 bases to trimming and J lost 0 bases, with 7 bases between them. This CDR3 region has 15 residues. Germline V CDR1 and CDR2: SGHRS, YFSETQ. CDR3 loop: CASSLDLVSYNEQFF. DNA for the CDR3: TGCGCCAGCAGCTTGGATCTAGTCTCCTACAATGAGCAGTTCTTC.

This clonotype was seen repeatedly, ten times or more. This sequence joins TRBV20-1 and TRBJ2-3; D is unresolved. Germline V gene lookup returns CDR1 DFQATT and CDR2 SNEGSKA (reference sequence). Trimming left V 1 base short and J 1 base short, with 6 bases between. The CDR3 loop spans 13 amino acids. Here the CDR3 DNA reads TGCAGTGCTAGAGTGACTGGCACAGATACGCAGTATTTT. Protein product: CSARVTGTDTQYF.

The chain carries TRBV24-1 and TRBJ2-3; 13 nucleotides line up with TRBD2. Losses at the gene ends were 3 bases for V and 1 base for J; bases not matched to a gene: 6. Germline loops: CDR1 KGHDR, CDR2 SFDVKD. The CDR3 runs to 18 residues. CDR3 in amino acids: CATSDDGTSGNRTDTQYF. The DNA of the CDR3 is TGTGCCACCAGTGATGACGGGACTAGCGGGAATCGCACAGATACGCAGTATTTT.

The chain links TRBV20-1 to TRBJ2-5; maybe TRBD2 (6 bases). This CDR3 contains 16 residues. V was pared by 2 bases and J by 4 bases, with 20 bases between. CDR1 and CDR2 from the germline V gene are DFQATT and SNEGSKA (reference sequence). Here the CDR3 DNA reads TGCAGTGCTAGATCCTCCGGGACTTCATTGGGAGAGACCCAGTACTTC. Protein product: CSARSSGTSLGETQYF.

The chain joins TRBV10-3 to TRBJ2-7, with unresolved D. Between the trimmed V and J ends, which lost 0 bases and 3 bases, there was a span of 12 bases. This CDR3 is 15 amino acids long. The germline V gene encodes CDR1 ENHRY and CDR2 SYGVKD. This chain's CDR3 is CAISESRNAGYEQYF. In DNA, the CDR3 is TGTGCCATCAGTGAGTCGAGAAACGCAGGCTACGAGCAGTACTTC.

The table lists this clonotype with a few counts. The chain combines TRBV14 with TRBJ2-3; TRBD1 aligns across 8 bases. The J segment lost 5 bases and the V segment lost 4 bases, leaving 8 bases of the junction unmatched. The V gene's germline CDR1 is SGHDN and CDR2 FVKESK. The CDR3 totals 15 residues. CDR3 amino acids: CASSPGRGHGDTQYF. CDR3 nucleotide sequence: TGTGCCAGCAGCCCCGGCAGGGGGCATGGAGATACGCAGTATTTT.

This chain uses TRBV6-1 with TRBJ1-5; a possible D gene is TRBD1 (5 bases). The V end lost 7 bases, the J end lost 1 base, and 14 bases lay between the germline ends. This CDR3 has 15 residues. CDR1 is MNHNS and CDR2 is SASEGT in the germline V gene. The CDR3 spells CASKDGGESNQPQHF. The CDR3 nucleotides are TGTGCCAGCAAAGACGGGGGAGAGAGCAATCAGCCCCAGCATTTT.

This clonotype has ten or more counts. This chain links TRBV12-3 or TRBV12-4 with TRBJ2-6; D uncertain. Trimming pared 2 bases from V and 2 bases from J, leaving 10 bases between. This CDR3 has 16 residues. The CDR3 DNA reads TGTGCCAGCAGTTTATTAGCACCTGCTGGGGCCAACGTCCTGACTTTC. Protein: CASSLLAPAGANVLTF.

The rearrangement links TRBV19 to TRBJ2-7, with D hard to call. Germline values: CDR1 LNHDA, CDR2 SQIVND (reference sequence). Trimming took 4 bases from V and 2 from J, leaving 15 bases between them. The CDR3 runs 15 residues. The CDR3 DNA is TGTGCCAGTAGTACCCACGGGCAAACTACCTACGAGCAGTACTTC. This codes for CASSTHGQTTYEQYF.

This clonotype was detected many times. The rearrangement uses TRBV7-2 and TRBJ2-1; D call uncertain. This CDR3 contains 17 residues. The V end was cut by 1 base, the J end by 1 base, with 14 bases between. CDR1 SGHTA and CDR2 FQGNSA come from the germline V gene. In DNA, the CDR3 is TGTGCCAGCAGCTTAGTTGGTGGGAAGTGGTCCTACAATGAGCAGTTCTTC. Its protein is CASSLVGGKWSYNEQFF.

CDR3 residues: CASSSPGTITYEQYF. Written as DNA, the CDR3 is TGTGCCAGCAGCTCCCCCGGGACAATTACCTACGAGCAGTACTTC. The rearrangement joins TRBV5-5 to TRBJ2-7; D possibly corresponds to TRBD1 (6 bases). There are 15 residues in the CDR3. Trimming removed 3 bases at V and 2 bases at J, with 15 bases between. Germline V gene lookup returns CDR1 SGHKS and CDR2 YYEKEE (reference sequence).

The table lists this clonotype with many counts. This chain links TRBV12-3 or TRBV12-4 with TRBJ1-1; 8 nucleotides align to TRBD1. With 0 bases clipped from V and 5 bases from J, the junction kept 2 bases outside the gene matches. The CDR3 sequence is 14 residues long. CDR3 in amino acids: CASSLADRVTEAFF. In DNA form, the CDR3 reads TGTGCCAGCAGTTTAGCGGACAGGGTTACTGAAGCTTTCTTT.

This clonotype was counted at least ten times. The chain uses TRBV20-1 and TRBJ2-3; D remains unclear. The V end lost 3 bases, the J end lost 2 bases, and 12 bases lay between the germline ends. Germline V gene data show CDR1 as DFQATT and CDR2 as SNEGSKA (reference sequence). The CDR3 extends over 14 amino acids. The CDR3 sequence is CSASGPVDTDTQYF. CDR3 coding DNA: TGCAGTGCTAGTGGGCCCGTGGACACAGATACGCAGTATTTT.

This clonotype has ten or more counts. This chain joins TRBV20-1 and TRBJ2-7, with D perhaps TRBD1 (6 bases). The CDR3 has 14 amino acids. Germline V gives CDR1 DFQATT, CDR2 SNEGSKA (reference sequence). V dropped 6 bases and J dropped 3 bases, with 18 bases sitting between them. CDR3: CSAERGSGIYEQYF. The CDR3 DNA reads TGCAGTGCGGAGAGGGGGTCGGGGATCTACGAGCAGTACTTC.

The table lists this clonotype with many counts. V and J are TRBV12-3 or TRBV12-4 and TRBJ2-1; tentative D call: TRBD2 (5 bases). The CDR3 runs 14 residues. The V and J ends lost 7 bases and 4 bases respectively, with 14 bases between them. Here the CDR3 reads CASTLGVPYNEQFF. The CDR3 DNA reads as TGTGCCAGCACCCTCGGGGTTCCTTACAATGAGCAGTTCTTC.

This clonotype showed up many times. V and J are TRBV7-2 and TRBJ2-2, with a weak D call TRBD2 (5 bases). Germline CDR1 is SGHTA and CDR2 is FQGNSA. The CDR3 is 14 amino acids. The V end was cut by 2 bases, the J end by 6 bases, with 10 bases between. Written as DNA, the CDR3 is TGTGCCAGCAGCTTATTGAAGGGAGCCGGGGAGCTGTTTTTT. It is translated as CASSLLKGAGELFF.

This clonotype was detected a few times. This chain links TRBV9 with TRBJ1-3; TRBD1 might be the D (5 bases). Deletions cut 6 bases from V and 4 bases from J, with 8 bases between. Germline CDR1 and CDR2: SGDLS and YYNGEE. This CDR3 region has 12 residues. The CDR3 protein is CASKGAGNTIYF. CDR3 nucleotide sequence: TGTGCCAGCAAAGGGGCAGGAAACACCATATATTTT.

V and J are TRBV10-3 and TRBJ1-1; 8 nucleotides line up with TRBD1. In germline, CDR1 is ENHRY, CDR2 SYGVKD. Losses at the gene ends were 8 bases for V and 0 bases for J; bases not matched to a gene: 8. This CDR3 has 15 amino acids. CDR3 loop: CAIAGQGGMNTEAFF. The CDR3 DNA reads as TGTGCCATCGCCGGACAGGGAGGTATGAACACTGAAGCTTTCTTT.

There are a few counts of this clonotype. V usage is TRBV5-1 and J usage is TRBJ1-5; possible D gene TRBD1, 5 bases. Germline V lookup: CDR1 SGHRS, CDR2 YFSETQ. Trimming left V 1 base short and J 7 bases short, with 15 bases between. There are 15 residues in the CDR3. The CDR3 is CASSLTGRQEQPQHF. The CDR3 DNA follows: TGCGCCAGCAGCTTGACGGGACGGCAGGAACAGCCCCAGCATTTT.

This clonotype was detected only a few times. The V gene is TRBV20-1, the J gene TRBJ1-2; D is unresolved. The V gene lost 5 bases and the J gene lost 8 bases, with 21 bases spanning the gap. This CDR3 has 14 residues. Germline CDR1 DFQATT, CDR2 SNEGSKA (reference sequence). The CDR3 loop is CSALDFSGSSGYTF. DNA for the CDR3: TGCAGTGCTCTAGATTTTTCGGGTTCTAGCGGCTACACCTTC.

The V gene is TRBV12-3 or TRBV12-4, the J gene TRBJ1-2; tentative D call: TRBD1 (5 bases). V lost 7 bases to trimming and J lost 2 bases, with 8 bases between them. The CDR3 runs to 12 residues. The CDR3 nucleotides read TGTGCCAGCAATCCAGGGAACTATGGCTACACCTTC. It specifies CASNPGNYGYTF.

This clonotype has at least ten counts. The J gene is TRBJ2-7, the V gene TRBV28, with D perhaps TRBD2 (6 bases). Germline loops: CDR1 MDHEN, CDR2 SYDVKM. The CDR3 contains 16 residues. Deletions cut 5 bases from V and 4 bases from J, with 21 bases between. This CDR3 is CASSPGGAVSGYEQYF. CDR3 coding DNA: TGTGCCAGCAGTCCCGGGGGAGCCGTGTCCGGATACGAGCAGTACTTC.